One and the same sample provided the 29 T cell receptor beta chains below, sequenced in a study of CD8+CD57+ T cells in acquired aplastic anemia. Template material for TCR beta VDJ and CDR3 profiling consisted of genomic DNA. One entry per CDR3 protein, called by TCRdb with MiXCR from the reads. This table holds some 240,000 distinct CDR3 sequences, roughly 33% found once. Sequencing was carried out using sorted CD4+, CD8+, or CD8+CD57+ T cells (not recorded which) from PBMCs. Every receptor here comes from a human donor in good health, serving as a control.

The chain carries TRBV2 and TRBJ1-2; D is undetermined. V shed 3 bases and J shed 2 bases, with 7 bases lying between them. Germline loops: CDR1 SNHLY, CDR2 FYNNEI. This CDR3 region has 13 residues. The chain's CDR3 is CASSERNNYGYTF. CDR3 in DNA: TGTGCCAGCAGTGAGAGGAACAACTATGGCTACACCTTC.

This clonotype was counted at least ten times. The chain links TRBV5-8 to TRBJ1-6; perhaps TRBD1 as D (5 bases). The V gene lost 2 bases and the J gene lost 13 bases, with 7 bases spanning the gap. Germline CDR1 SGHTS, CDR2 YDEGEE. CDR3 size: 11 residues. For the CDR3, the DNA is TGTGCCAGCAGCTTTGGGACCCCCCTCCACTTT. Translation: CASSFGTPLHF.

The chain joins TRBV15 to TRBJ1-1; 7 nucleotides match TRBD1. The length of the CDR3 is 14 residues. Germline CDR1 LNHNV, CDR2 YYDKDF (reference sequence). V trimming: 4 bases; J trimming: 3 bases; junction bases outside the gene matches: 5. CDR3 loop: CATSTRQGDTEAFF. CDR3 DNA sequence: TGTGCCACCAGCACGCGACAGGGCGACACTGAAGCTTTCTTT.

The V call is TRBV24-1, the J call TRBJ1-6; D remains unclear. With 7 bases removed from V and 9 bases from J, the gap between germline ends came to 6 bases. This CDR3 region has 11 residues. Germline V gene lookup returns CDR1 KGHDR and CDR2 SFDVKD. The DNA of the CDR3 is TGTGCCACCAGGGGTACTTCACCCCTCCACTTT. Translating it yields CATRGTSPLHF.

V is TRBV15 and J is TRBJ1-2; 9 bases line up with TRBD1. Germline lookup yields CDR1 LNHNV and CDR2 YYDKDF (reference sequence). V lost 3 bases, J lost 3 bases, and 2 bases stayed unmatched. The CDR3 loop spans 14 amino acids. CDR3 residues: CATSRDRGDYGYTF. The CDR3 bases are TGTGCCACCAGCAGGGACAGGGGTGACTATGGCTACACCTTC.

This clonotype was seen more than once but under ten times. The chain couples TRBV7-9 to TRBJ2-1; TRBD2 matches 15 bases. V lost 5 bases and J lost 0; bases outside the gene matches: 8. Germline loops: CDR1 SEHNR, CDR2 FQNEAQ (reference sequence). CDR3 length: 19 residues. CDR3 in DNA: TGTGCCAGCAGCCAGGGACTAGCGGGAGGTATAATCTCCTACAATGAGCAGTTCTTC. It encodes CASSQGLAGGIISYNEQFF.

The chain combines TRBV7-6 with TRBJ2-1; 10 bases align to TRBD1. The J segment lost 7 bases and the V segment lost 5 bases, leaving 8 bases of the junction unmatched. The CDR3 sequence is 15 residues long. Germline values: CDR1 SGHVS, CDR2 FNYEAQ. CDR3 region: CASSRGQGLWNEQFF. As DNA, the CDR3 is TGTGCCAGCAGCCGGGGACAGGGGCTGTGGAATGAGCAGTTCTTC.

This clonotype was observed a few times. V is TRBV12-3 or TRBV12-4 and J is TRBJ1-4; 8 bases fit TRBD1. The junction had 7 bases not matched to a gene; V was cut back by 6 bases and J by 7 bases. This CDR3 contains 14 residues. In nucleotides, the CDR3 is TGTGCCAGCAGCCTGGACAGGGCCAGTGAAAAACTGTTTTTT. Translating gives CASSLDRASEKLFF.

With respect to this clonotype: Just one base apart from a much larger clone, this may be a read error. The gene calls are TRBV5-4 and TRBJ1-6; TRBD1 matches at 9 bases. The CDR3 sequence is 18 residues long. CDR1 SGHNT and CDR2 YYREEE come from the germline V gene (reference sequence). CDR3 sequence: CASSSPGQGLNYSSPLHF. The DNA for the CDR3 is TGTGCCAGCAGCTCACCGGGACAGGGTTTGAACTATAGTTCACCCCTCCACTTT.

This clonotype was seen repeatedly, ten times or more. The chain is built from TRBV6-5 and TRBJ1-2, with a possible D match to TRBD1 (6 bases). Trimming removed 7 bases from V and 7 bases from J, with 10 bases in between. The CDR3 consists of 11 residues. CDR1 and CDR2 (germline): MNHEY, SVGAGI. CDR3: CASNSRGGYTF. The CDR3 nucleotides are TGTGCCAGCAATTCCAGGGGTGGCTACACCTTC.

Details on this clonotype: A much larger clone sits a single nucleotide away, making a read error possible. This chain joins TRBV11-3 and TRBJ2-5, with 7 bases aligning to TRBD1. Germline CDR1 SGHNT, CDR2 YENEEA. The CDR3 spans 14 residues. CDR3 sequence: CASSSRQGQETQHF. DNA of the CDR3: TGTGCCAGCAGCTCGCGACAGGGACAAGAGACCCAGCACTTC.

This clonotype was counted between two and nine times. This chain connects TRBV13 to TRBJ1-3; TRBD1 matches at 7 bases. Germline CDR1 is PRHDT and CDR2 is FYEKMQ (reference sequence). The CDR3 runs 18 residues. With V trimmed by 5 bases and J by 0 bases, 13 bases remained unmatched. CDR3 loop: CASSPDRFHPPSGNTIYF. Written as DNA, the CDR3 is TGTGCCAGCAGCCCGGACAGGTTTCACCCACCCTCTGGAAACACCATATATTTT.

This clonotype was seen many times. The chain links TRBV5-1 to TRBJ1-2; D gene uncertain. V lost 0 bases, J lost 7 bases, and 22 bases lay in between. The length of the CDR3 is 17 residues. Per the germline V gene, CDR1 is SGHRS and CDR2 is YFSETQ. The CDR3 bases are TGCGCCAGCAGCTTGGGCGTTCCTGGGCAGCGGGTTGGTGGCTACACCTTC. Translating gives CASSLGVPGQRVGGYTF.

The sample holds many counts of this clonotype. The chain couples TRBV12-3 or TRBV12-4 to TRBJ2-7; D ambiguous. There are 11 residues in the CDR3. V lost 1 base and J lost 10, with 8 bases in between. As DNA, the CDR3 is TGTGCCAGCAGTTTAGGCGGCGGTCAGTACTTC. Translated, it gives CASSLGGGQYF.

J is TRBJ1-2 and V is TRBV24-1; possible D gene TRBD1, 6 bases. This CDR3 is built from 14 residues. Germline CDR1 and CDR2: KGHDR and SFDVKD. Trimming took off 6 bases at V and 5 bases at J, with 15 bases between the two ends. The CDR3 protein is CATSLGQFGYGYTF. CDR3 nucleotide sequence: TGTGCCACCAGTTTAGGACAGTTTGGGTATGGCTACACCTTC.

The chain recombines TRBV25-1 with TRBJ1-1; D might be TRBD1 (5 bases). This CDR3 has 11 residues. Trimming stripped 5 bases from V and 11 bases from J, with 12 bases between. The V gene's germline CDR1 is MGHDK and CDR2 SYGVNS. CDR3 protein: CASSRQGRAFF. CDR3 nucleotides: TGTGCCAGCAGTCGTCAGGGACGCGCTTTCTTT.

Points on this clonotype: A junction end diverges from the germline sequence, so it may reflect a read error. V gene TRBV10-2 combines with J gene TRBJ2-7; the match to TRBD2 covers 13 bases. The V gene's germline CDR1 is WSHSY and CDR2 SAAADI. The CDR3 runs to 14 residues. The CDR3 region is CASMRTSGGYEQYF. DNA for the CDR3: TGCGCTAGCATGAGGACTAGCGGGGGTTACGAGCAGTACTTC.

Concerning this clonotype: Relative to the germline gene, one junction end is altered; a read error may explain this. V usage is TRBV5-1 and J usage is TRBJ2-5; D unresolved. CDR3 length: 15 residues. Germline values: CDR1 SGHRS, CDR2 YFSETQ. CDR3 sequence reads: CASGRAAAPLETQHF. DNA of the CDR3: TGCGCCAGCGGACGGGCGGCAGCTCCGTTGGAGACCCAGCACTTC. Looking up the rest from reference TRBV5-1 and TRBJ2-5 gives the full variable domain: KAGVTQTPRYLIKTRGQQVTLSCSPISGHRSVSWYQQTPGQGLQFLFEYFSETQRNKGNFPGRFSGRQFSNSRSEMNVSTLELGDSALYLCASGRAAAPLETQHFGPGTRLLVL.

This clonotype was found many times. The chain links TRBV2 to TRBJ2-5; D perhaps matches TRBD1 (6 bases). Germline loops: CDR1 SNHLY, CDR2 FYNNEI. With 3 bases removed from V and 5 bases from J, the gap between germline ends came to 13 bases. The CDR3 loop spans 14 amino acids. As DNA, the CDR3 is TGTGCCAGCAGTGAGCCCAGGGGAACGGAGACCCAGTACTTC. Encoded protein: CASSEPRGTETQYF.

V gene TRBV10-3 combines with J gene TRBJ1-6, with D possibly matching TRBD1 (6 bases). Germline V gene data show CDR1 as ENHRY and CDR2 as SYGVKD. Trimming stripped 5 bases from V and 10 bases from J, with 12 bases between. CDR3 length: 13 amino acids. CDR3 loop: CAISQGRESPLHF. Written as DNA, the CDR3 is TGTGCCATCAGTCAGGGGAGAGAGTCACCCCTCCACTTT.

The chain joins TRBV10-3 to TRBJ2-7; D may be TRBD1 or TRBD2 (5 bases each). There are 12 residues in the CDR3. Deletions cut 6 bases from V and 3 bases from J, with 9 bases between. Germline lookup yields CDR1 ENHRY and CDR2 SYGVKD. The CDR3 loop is CAIRRDGYEQYF. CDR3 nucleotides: TGTGCCATCAGACGGGACGGCTACGAGCAGTACTTC.

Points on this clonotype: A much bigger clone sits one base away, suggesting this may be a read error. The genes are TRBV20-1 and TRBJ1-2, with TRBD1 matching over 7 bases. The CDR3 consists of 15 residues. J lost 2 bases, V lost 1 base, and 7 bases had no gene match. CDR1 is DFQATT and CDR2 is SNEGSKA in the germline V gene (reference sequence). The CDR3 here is CSARGQGTDNYGYTF. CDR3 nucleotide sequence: TGCAGTGCTAGAGGACAGGGAACTGACAACTATGGCTACACCTTC.

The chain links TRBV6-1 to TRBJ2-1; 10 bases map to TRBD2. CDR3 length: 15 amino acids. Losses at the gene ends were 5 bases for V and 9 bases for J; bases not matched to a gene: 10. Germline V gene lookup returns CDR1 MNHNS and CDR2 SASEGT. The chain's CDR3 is CASSIHPGLASEQFF. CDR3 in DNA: TGTGCCAGCAGTATACATCCGGGACTAGCGAGTGAGCAGTTCTTC.

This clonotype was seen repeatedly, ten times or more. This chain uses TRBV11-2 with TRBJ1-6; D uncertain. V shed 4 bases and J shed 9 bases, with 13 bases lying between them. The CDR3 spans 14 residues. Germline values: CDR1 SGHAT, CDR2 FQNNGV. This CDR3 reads CASSSDPISSPLHF. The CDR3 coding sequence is TGTGCCAGCAGCTCGGACCCTATATCTTCACCCCTCCACTTT.

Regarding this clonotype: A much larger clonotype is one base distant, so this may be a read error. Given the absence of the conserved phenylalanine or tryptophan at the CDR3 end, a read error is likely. CDR3 in DNA: TGCAGTGCTAGTAATGGATATGGAAACACCATATATTCT. It specifies CSASNGYGNTIYS. J is TRBJ1-3 and V is TRBV20-1; D is unclear. Between the trimmed V and J ends, which lost 3 bases and 3 bases, there was a span of 9 bases. The CDR3 is 13 residues long. Germline CDR1 reads DFQATT; CDR2 reads SNEGSKA (reference sequence).

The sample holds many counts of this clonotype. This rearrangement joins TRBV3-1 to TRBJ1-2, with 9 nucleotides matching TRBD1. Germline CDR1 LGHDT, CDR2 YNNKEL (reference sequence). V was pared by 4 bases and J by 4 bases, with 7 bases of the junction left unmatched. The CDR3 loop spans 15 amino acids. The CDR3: CASSRMGQGGYGYTF. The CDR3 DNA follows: TGTGCCAGCAGCCGAATGGGACAGGGAGGCTATGGCTACACCTTC.

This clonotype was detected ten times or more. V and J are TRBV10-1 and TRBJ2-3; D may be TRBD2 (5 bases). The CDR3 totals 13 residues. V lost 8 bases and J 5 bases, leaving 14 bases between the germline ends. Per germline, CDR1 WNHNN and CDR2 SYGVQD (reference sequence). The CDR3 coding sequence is TGCGCCAGCGCGGGCCTCCTAGGAGATACGCAGTATTTT. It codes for CASAGLLGDTQYF.

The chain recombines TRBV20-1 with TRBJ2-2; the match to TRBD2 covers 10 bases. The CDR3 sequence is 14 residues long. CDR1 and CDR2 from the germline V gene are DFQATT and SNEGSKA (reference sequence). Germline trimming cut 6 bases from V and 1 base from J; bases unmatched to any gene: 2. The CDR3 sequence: CSAQREGNTGELFF. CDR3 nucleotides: TGCAGTGCGCAGCGGGAGGGGAACACCGGGGAGCTGTTTTTT.

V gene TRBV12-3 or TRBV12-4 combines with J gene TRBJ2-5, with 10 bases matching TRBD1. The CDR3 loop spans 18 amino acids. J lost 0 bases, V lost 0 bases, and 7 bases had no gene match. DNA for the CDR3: TGTGCCAGCAGTTTAGCTTATTTAGGGACAGGGGACCAAGAGACCCAGTACTTC. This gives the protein CASSLAYLGTGDQETQYF.